Included here is one T cell receptor beta chain sequence, with context. Its specificity is not known. These data are taken from a study of T cells after yellow fever vaccination. Study-wide results and limits: It was a small share of clonotypes that appeared in both CD4 and CD8 compartments. Abundant bulk-derived clonotypes could contaminate FACS-sorted repertoires. Peaking on day 5 versus 15, the secondary response was faster but weaker. Post-booster samples contained most primary-vaccination clones (approximately 96% CD4, approximately 88% CD8).

This CDR3 comprises 16 residues. The germline gives CDR1 SGHRS, CDR2 YFSETQ. The V and J ends lost 0 bases and 1 base respectively, with 12 bases between them. TCRdb reanalysed the 5' RACE reads using MiXCR and keeps one entry per CDR3 protein. The profile shows around 300,000 distinct CDR3 sequences, over 4% of them singletons. This receptor was obtained from a man younger than 35 who received the YFV17D yellow fever vaccine. This specimen was PBMCs, taken 5 days after the yellow fever booster vaccination. This chain links TRBV5-1 with TRBJ2-3; possibly TRBD1 for D (5 bases). CDR3 sequence reads: CASSLDRGRGTDTQYF. In nucleotides, the CDR3 is TGCGCCAGCAGCTTGGATCGTGGCAGGGGCACAGATACGCAGTATTTT. Complete variable domain (other parts from reference TRBV5-1 and TRBJ2-3): KAGVTQTPRYLIKTRGQQVTLSCSPISGHRSVSWYQQTPGQGLQFLFEYFSETQRNKGNFPGRFSGRQFSNSRSEMNVSTLELGDSALYLCASSLDRGRGTDTQYFGPGTRLTVL.